In its sample, the clone carrying this TCR beta chain was seen a few times. Only in-frame clones appear in the TCRdb table, and some are missing; sequencing was by immunoSEQ multiplex PCR. The data show around 49,000 clones, around 90% seen once. This specimen belongs to a study of T cell changes during pregnancy in multiple sclerosis. With V trimmed by 6 bases and J by 5 bases, 7 bases remained unmatched. CDR3 length: 14 residues. Germline CDR1 reads MNHEY; CDR2 reads SMNVEV (reference sequence). This TCR was recovered from a female donor in good health, enrolled as a control in a pregnancy study. The sample was CD4+ T cells from peripheral blood mononuclear cells, taken after pregnancy. The gene calls are TRBV27 and TRBJ2-5, with TRBD2 matching over 9 bases. The CDR3 DNA follows: TGTGCCAGCAGACCGGGACTAGCTCATGAGACCCAGTACTTC. Its protein is CASRPGLAHETQYF.